This entry lists 21 T cell receptor beta chains sequenced from one sample in a study of T cell changes during pregnancy in multiple sclerosis. The table came from immunoSEQ multiplex PCR; TCRdb's copy has only in-frame clones and leaves some out. Counted here are roughly 31,000 clones, less than 90% occurring once; the ten biggest clones make up less than 9%. The sample here was CD8+ T cells from peripheral blood mononuclear cells, taken before pregnancy. These TCRs come from a female donor with multiple sclerosis, enrolled in a pregnancy study.

V is TRBV6-1 and J is TRBJ1-1; D is undetermined. V dropped 5 bases and J dropped 11 bases, with 12 bases sitting between them. Germline V gene sequence: CDR1 MNHNS, CDR2 SASEGT. The CDR3 covers 11 residues. CDR3 in DNA: TGTGCCAGCAGTTACATCAACCCTGCTTTCTTT. Encoded protein: CASSYINPAFF.

V gene TRBV5-5 combines with J gene TRBJ2-3, with D possibly TRBD1 on 5 matching bases. The CDR3 runs 16 residues. Germline V gene data show CDR1 as SGHKS and CDR2 as YYEKEE (reference sequence). V lost 3 bases, J lost 3 bases, and 17 bases lay in between. The CDR3 sequence: CASSWYTGIETDTQYF. The CDR3 DNA reads as TGTGCCAGCAGCTGGTACACAGGAATTGAGACAGATACGCAGTATTTT.

The V gene is TRBV28, the J gene TRBJ1-6; TRBD1 might be the D (6 bases). Trimming removed 8 bases from V and 5 bases from J, with 16 bases in between. The CDR3 runs to 15 residues. From germline, CDR1 is MDHEN and CDR2 SYDVKM. The CDR3 DNA follows: TGTGCCAGCGAATCCAGGGGAAAGGATAATTCACCCCTCCACTTT. This sequence encodes CASESRGKDNSPLHF.

The chain couples TRBV15 to TRBJ2-3; the D gene is possibly TRBD2 (5 bases). The CDR3 spans 14 residues. The ends were cut back, 1 base at V and 2 bases at J, with 7 bases in the middle. Germline V CDR1 and CDR2: LNHNV, YYDKDF (reference sequence). CDR3 sequence: CATSRAGNTDTQYF. The CDR3 DNA sequence: TGTGCCACCAGCAGAGCGGGGAACACAGATACGCAGTATTTT.

The V call is TRBV5-1, the J call TRBJ2-7; D gene ambiguous. Per the germline V gene, CDR1 is SGHRS and CDR2 is YFSETQ. The CDR3 length is 13 residues. V lost 2 bases and J 6 bases, leaving 12 bases between the germline ends. The CDR3 region is CASSFPASSEQYF. The DNA for the CDR3 is TGCGCCAGCAGCTTCCCAGCGTCGAGCGAGCAGTACTTC.

The chain couples TRBV4-3 to TRBJ1-2; 7 bases align to TRBD1. CDR1 is LGHNA and CDR2 is YSLEER in the germline V gene. This CDR3 is built from 17 residues. J was trimmed by 0 bases and V by 2 bases; bases with no gene match: 9. CDR3 protein: CASSQSPGTAANYGYTF. CDR3 DNA: TGCGCCAGCAGCCAATCCCCCGGGACAGCCGCTAACTATGGCTACACCTTC.

V usage is TRBV28 and J usage is TRBJ1-6, with 8 nucleotides matching TRBD1. The CDR3 spans 15 residues. Germline values: CDR1 MDHEN, CDR2 SYDVKM. V was pared by 7 bases and J by 7 bases, with 9 bases of the junction left unmatched. CDR3 loop: CASTGADRVNSPLHF. DNA for the CDR3: TGTGCCAGCACGGGGGCGGACAGGGTAAATTCACCCCTCCACTTT.

For this clone: The identical CDR3 is also encoded by other nucleotide sequences in the sample. V is TRBV5-4 and J is TRBJ1-2; 7 nucleotides line up with TRBD1. There are 14 residues in the CDR3. Germline trimming cut 4 bases from V and 5 bases from J; bases unmatched to any gene: 8. CDR1 and CDR2 (germline): SGHNT, YYREEE (reference sequence). The CDR3 DNA sequence: TGTGCCAGCAGCCAATACAGGGGCTTGTATGGCTACACCTTC. Encoded protein: CASSQYRGLYGYTF.

The chain carries TRBV5-4 and TRBJ1-1; D unresolved. There are 14 residues in the CDR3. V was trimmed by 0 bases and J by 0 bases, leaving 6 bases between them. Germline loops: CDR1 SGHNT, CDR2 YYREEE (reference sequence). Here the CDR3 reads CASSLDQLNTEAFF. CDR3 DNA: TGTGCCAGCAGCTTGGATCAGTTGAACACTGAAGCTTTCTTT.

This clone came up once. J is TRBJ2-7 and V is TRBV5-6, with D possibly being TRBD2 (5 bases). Trimming cost V 5 bases and J 5 bases, with 20 bases left between them. Germline assignment: CDR1 SGHDT and CDR2 YYEEEE. The CDR3 is 15 residues long. CDR3 region: CASRLLDTDGDEQYF. CDR3 coding DNA: TGTGCCAGCAGACTTTTAGACACGGACGGGGACGAGCAGTACTTC.

The chain uses TRBV4-1 and TRBJ1-5; a possible D gene is TRBD1 (5 bases). CDR1 and CDR2 (germline): MGHRA, YSYEKL. CDR3 size: 14 residues. V was pared by 0 bases and J by 6 bases, with 9 bases between. The chain's CDR3 is CASSQEGGTQPQHF. For the CDR3, the DNA is TGCGCCAGCAGCCAAGAGGGGGGGACTCAGCCCCAGCATTTT.

The chain links TRBV7-3 to TRBJ1-5; D is ambiguous. V was shortened by 6 bases and J by 6 bases, with 12 bases between the two germline ends. The germline V gene has CDR1 SGHTA and CDR2 FQGTGA. The length of the CDR3 is 13 residues. For the CDR3, the DNA is TGTGCCAGCAGTCCGGGGATAGGTCAGCCCCAGCATTTT. Its protein product is CASSPGIGQPQHF.

The chain employs TRBV5-8 and TRBJ2-7; 7 positions match TRBD1. The trim removed 1 base at V and 5 bases at J, leaving 0 bases unmatched. Germline V CDR1 and CDR2: SGHTS, YDEGEE. The CDR3 has 12 amino acids. CDR3 DNA: TGTGCCAGCAGCTTGACAGGGGACGAGCAGTACTTC. This gives the protein CASSLTGDEQYF.

The CDR3, as DNA: TGTGCCAGCAGTGAAGTGGGAGCGCCCGTCGAGCAGTACTTC. This encodes CASSEVGAPVEQYF. The chain is built from TRBV6-1 and TRBJ2-7, with D possibly being TRBD2 (5 bases). The V and J ends lost 1 base and 6 bases respectively, with 13 bases between them. From germline, CDR1 is MNHNS and CDR2 SASEGT. The CDR3 sequence is 14 residues long.

The chain employs TRBV9 and TRBJ2-1; no firm D call. Trimming removed 0 bases at V and 1 base at J, with 11 bases between. CDR1 is SGDLS, CDR2 YYNGEE, per germline. The CDR3 sequence is 16 residues long. The CDR3 DNA follows: TGTGCCAGCAGCGTAGGTATCGAGGTGTCCTACAATGAGCAGTTCTTC. It codes for CASSVGIEVSYNEQFF.

V gene TRBV7-2 combines with J gene TRBJ1-1; D call uncertain. V lost 2 bases, J lost 1 base, and 11 bases lay in between. The CDR3 contains 15 residues. Looked up from germline, CDR1 is SGHTA and CDR2 is FQGNSA. CDR3 residues: CASSLSVYTNTEAFF. DNA of the CDR3: TGTGCCAGCAGCTTAAGCGTCTACACGAACACTGAAGCTTTCTTT.

The chain couples TRBV19 to TRBJ2-1; D possibly corresponds to TRBD2 (6 bases). CDR3 length: 17 amino acids. CDR1 and CDR2 from the germline V gene are LNHDA and SQIVND (reference sequence). Trimming stripped 6 bases from V and 7 bases from J, with 25 bases between. CDR3 nucleotide sequence: TGTGCCAGTAGATCTACCATAGCGGAAACCCACTGGAATGAGCAGTTCTTC. It yields the protein CASRSTIAETHWNEQFF. Based on the CDR3 plus reference TRBV19 and TRBJ2-1, the full variable domain is DGGITQSPKYLFRKEGQNVTLSCEQNLNHDAMYWYRQDPGQGLRLIYYSQIVNDFQKGDIAEGYSVSREKKESFPLTVTSAQKNPTAFYLCASRSTIAETHWNEQFFGPGTRLTVL.

V and J are TRBV11-2 and TRBJ2-1, with 7 bases lining up with TRBD1. The CDR3 is made up of 18 amino acids. V was clipped by 4 bases and J by 0 bases; unmatched bases: 12. Germline V gene sequence: CDR1 SGHAT, CDR2 FQNNGV. CDR3 sequence (DNA): TGTGCCAGCAGCTCCCGTAAGGGGGCGCTAAGCTCCTACAATGAGCAGTTCTTC. Translating gives CASSSRKGALSSYNEQFF.

The rearrangement links TRBV18 to TRBJ2-7; weak D call: TRBD2 (6 bases). This CDR3 is built from 13 residues. V dropped 1 base and J dropped 6 bases, with 10 bases sitting between them. From germline, CDR1 is KGHSH and CDR2 LQKENI. The CDR3 DNA follows: TGTGCCAGCTCACCACTGGGGCGGGGCGAGCAGTACTTC. It encodes CASSPLGRGEQYF.

This chain links TRBV7-9 with TRBJ1-4; D is unclear. V was pared by 5 bases and J by 0 bases, with 10 bases between. Germline V lookup: CDR1 SEHNR, CDR2 FQNEAQ (reference sequence). CDR3 size: 15 residues. For the CDR3, the DNA is TGTGCCAGCAGCCCAAACGGAGCAACTAATGAAAAACTGTTTTTT. As protein: CASSPNGATNEKLFF.

The chain links TRBV27 to TRBJ2-7, with D perhaps TRBD1 (7 bases). Germline V gene sequence: CDR1 MNHEY, CDR2 SMNVEV (reference sequence). Between the trimmed V and J ends, which lost 2 bases and 0 bases, there was a span of 26 bases. This CDR3 spans 20 amino acids. CDR3 protein: CASSLGGETGRWGSSYEQYF. The DNA of the CDR3 is TGTGCCAGCAGTTTAGGCGGGGAGACAGGGCGGTGGGGGAGCTCCTACGAGCAGTACTTC.